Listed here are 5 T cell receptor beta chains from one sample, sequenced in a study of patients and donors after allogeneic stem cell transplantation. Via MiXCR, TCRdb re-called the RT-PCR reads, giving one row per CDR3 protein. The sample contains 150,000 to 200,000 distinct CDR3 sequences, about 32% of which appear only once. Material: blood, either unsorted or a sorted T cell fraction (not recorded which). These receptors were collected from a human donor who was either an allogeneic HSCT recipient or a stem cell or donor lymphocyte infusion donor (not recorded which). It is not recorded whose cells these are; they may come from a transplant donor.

This CDR3 is CASSSGQGPEQYF. CDR3 coding DNA: TGTGCCAGCAGTTCGGGACAGGGCCCCGAGCAGTACTTC. The genes are TRBV28 and TRBJ2-7; TRBD1 matches 9 bases. Germline V lookup: CDR1 MDHEN, CDR2 SYDVKM. The length of the CDR3 is 13 residues. V was clipped by 4 bases and J by 6 bases; unmatched bases: 4.

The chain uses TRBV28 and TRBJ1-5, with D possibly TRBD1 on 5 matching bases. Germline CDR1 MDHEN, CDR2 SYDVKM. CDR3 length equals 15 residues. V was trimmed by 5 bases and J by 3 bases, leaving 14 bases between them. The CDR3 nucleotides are TGTGCCAGCAGTCTACCGGGACGGCCCAATCAGCCCCAGCATTTT. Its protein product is CASSLPGRPNQPQHF.

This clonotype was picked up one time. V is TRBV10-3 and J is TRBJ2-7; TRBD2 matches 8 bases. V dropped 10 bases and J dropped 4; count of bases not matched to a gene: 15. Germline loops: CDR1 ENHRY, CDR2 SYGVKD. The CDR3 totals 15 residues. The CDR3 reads CASRNLGTSLYEQYF. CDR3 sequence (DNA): TGTGCCAGCCGAAACCTCGGGACTAGTCTTTACGAGCAGTACTTC.

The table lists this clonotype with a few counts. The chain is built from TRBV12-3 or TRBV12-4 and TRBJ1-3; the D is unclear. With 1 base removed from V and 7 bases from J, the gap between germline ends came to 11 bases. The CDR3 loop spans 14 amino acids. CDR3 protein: CASSLDVYRNTIYF. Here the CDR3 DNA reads TGTGCCAGCAGTTTAGATGTGTACCGCAACACCATATATTTT.

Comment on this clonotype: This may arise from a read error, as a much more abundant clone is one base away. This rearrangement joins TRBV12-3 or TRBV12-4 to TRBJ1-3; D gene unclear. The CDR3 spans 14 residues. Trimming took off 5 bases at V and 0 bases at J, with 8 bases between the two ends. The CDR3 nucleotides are TGTGCCAGCAGTCCCCTAGGCTCTGGAAACACCATATATTTT. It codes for CASSPLGSGNTIYF.